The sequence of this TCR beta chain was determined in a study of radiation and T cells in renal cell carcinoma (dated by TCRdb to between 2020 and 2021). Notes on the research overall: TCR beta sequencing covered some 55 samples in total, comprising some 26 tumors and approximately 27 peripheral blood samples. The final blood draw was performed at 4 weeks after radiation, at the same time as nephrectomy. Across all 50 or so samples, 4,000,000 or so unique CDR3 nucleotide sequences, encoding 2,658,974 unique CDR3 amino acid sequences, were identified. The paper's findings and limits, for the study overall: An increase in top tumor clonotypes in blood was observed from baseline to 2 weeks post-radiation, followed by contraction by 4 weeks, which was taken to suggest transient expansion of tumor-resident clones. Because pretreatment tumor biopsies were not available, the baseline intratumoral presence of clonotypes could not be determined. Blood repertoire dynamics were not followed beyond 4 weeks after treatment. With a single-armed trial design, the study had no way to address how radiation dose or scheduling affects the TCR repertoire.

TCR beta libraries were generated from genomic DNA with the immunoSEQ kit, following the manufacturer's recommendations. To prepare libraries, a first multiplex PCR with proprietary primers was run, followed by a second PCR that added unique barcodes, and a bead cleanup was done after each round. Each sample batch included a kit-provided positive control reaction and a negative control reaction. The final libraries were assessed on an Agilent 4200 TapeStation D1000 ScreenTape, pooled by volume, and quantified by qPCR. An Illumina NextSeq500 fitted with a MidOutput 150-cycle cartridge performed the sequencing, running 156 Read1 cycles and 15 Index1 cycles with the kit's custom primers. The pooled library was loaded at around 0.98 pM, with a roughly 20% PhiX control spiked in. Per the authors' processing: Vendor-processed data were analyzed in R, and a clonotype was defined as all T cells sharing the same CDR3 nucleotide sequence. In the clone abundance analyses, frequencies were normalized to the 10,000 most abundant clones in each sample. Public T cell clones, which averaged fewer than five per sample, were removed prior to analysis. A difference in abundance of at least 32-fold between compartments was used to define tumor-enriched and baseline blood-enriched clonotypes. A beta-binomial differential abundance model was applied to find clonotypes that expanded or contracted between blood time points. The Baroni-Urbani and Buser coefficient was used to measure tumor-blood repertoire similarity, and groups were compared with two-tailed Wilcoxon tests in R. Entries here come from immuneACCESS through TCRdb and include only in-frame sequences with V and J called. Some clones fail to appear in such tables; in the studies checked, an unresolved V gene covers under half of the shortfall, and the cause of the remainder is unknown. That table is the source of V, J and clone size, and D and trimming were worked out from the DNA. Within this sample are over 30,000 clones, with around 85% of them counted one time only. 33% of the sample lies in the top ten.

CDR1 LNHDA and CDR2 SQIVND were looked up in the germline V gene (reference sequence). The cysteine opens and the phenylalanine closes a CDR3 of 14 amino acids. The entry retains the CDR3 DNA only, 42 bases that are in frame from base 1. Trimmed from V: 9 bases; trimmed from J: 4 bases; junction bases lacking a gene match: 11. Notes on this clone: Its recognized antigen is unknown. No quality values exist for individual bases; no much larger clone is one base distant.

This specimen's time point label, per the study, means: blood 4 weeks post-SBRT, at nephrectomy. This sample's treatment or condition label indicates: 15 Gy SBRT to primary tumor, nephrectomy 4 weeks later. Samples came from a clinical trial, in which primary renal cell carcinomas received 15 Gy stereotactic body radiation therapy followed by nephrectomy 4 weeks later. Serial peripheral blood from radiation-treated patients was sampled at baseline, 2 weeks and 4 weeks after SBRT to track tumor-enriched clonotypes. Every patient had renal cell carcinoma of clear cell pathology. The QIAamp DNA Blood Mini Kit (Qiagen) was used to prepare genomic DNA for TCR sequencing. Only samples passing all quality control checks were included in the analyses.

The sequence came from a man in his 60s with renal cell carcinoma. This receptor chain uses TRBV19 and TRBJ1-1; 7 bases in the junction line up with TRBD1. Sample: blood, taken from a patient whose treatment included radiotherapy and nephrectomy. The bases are TGTGCCAGCTCCACCCAGGGGGATGGCACTGAAGCTTTCTTT. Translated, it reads CASSTQGDGTEAFF.